Shown below are 4 T cell receptor beta chains from a single sample sequenced in a study of blood T cell repertoires in COVID-19. Produced via immunoSEQ multiplex PCR; TCRdb's table is partial and in-frame only. The sample has some 150,000 clones; more than 80% are singletons. Source material: peripheral blood. Receptor source: a woman older than 75 in a cohort sampled during active or convalescent COVID-19.

The CDR3 DNA reads as TGCAGCGTTGGAATTAGCGGGGGCAACAATGAGCAGTTCTTC. This gives the protein CSVGISGGNNEQFF. This chain connects TRBV29-1 to TRBJ2-1; 9 bases map to TRBD2. Germline V gene lookup returns CDR1 SQVTM and CDR2 ANQGSEA. J lost 5 bases, V lost 4 bases, and 6 bases had no gene match. The CDR3 loop spans 14 amino acids.

The chain recombines TRBV4-1 with TRBJ1-1; D might be TRBD1 (5 bases). V was cut by 1 base and J by 0 bases, with 9 bases left in between. The CDR3 totals 15 residues. CDR1 is MGHRA, CDR2 YSYEKL, per germline. CDR3 nucleotide sequence: TGCGCCAGCAGCCAAGCTGCAGGGATGAACACTGAAGCTTTCTTT. Protein product: CASSQAAGMNTEAFF.

The chain links TRBV28 to TRBJ2-5; a weak D match, TRBD1 (5 bases). This CDR3 has 12 amino acids. With 3 bases removed from V and 11 bases from J, the gap between germline ends came to 13 bases. CDR1 and CDR2 from the germline V gene are MDHEN and SYDVKM. The CDR3, as DNA: TGTGCCAGCAGTTTCGCCACAGGTGGACAGTACTTC. Translated, it gives CASSFATGGQYF.

The chain recombines TRBV7-2 with TRBJ2-3, with 9 bases fitting TRBD2. The CDR3 totals 14 residues. The ends lost 3 bases at V and 8 bases at J; junction bases unmatched: 6. Germline assignment: CDR1 SGHTA and CDR2 FQGNSA. CDR3 bases: TGTGCCAGCAGCTTTCTAGCGGGGCAGGGTACGCAGTATTTT. Translating gives CASSFLAGQGTQYF.